Listed below are T cell receptor beta chains from one sample, sequenced in a study of blood T cell repertoires in COVID-19. Some clones are missing from TCRdb's copy, which holds only in-frame ones; the method was immunoSEQ multiplex PCR. The top ten clones hold roughly 8.1% of a sample with roughly 100,000 clones, roughly 88% of them seen once. Material for sequencing was peripheral blood. Receptor source: a woman in her seventies with acute or convalescent COVID-19. Each CDR3 is given with its conserved first and last residue. Fields, in order: V gene, J gene, clone size, D gene, CDR3 DNA, CDR3 protein. A D gene is named only where the DNA matches it firmly. The size field is filled for only some rows; it gives once, few, many or a size class.

v_gene: TRBV7-3
j_gene: TRBJ2-7
abundance: NA
d_gene: TRBD2
CDR3nt: TGTGCCAGCAGCCTAGGGACTAGCGGGATCTTTGAGCAGTACTTC
CDR3aa: CASSLGTSGIFEQYF

v_gene: TRBV7-9
j_gene: TRBJ2-3
abundance: NA
d_gene: NA
CDR3nt: TGTGCCAGCAGCTTAGTTGTGGCTAGCCCCACAGATACGCAGTATTTT
CDR3aa: CASSLVVASPTDTQYF

v_gene: TRBV4-1
j_gene: TRBJ2-1
abundance: NA
d_gene: NA
CDR3nt: TGCGCCAGCAGCCAAGCCGCGGGGAGTGCAAGGGAGCAGTTCTTC
CDR3aa: CASSQAAGSAREQFF

v_gene: TRBV7-8
j_gene: TRBJ2-1
abundance: NA
d_gene: TRBD2
CDR3nt: TGTGCCAGCAGCCTATTGGCGGGGGGGGCCAATGAGCAGTTCTTC
CDR3aa: CASSLLAGGANEQFF

v_gene: TRBV27
j_gene: TRBJ2-2
abundance: few
d_gene: NA
CDR3nt: TGTGCCAGCAGTCAGGACAGTCGGGGGGAGCTGTTTTTT
CDR3aa: CASSQDSRGELFF

v_gene: TRBV7-3
j_gene: TRBJ1-6
abundance: NA
d_gene: NA
CDR3nt: TGTGCCAGCAGCCTAAATTCACCCCTCCACTTT
CDR3aa: CASSLNSPLHF

v_gene: TRBV5-6
j_gene: TRBJ1-3
abundance: few
d_gene: NA
CDR3nt: TGTGCCAGCAGCTTTATGTCTGGAAACACCATATATTTT
CDR3aa: CASSFMSGNTIYF

v_gene: TRBV6-1
j_gene: TRBJ2-2
abundance: NA
d_gene: NA
CDR3nt: TGTGCCAGCAGTGAGAGGATCGGGGAGCTGTTTTTT
CDR3aa: CASSERIGELFF

v_gene: TRBV19
j_gene: TRBJ1-2
abundance: NA
d_gene: TRBD1
CDR3nt: TGTGCCAGTAGTCCCTGGGACAGTGTTAACTATGGCTACACCTTC
CDR3aa: CASSPWDSVNYGYTF

v_gene: TRBV29-1
j_gene: TRBJ2-5
abundance: NA
d_gene: TRBD1
CDR3nt: TGCAGCGTTCTTACAGGGGGGATCGAGACCCAGTACTTC
CDR3aa: CSVLTGGIETQYF

v_gene: TRBV19
j_gene: TRBJ2-7
abundance: NA
d_gene: TRBD1
CDR3nt: TGTGCCAGTAGTATAGGACAGGGGGCGAAGCAGTACTTC
CDR3aa: CASSIGQGAKQYF

v_gene: TRBV5-1
j_gene: TRBJ2-7
abundance: NA
d_gene: NA
CDR3nt: TGCGCCAGCAGCTTGGCCTCGCAGTCCTACGAGCAGTACTTC
CDR3aa: CASSLASQSYEQYF

v_gene: TRBV4-1
j_gene: TRBJ2-1
abundance: few
d_gene: NA
CDR3nt: TGCGCCAGCAGCCAAGATATATACAATGAGCAGTTCTTC
CDR3aa: CASSQDIYNEQFF

v_gene: TRBV30
j_gene: TRBJ1-4
abundance: NA
d_gene: NA
CDR3nt: TGTGCCTGGAGGATGCCCGGGGGTGGTGAAAAACTGTTTTTT
CDR3aa: CAWRMPGGGEKLFF

v_gene: TRBV28
j_gene: TRBJ2-3
abundance: NA
d_gene: NA
CDR3nt: TGTGCCAGCAGCCCCCCGGGATACACAGATACGCAGTATTTT
CDR3aa: CASSPPGYTDTQYF

v_gene: TRBV5-1
j_gene: TRBJ2-5
abundance: NA
d_gene: TRBD2
CDR3nt: TGCGCCAGCAGCTTGATCGCGGGAGTATTTGAGACCCAGTACTTC
CDR3aa: CASSLIAGVFETQYF

v_gene: TRBV19
j_gene: TRBJ2-5
abundance: NA
d_gene: NA
CDR3nt: TGTGCCACCTACGATCGAGGCCAAGAGACCCAGTACTTC
CDR3aa: CATYDRGQETQYF

v_gene: TRBV10-3
j_gene: TRBJ1-2
abundance: NA
d_gene: TRBD1
CDR3nt: TGTGCCATCACCCCGGCAGGGGGCAACTATGGCTACACCTTC
CDR3aa: CAITPAGGNYGYTF

v_gene: TRBV6-1
j_gene: TRBJ1-5
abundance: NA
d_gene: TRBD1
CDR3nt: TGTGCCAGCAGTGAATGGGAGACAGGGATCTCCCAGCCCCAGCATTTT
CDR3aa: CASSEWETGISQPQHF

v_gene: TRBV5-1
j_gene: TRBJ2-3
abundance: NA
d_gene: TRBD2
CDR3nt: TGCGCCAGCAGCTCCCCGGGGCTAGCGGGGCACACAGATACGCAGTATTTT
CDR3aa: CASSSPGLAGHTDTQYF

v_gene: TRBV2
j_gene: TRBJ2-7
abundance: NA
d_gene: TRBD2
CDR3nt: TGTGCCAGCAGTGAACTGCGGGAGGGCCCCTACGAGCAGTACTTC
CDR3aa: CASSELREGPYEQYF

v_gene: TRBV18
j_gene: TRBJ2-3
abundance: NA
d_gene: TRBD1
CDR3nt: TGTGCCAGCTCATCGGACAGGGACACAGATACGCAGTATTTT
CDR3aa: CASSSDRDTDTQYF

v_gene: TRBV18
j_gene: TRBJ2-1
abundance: NA
d_gene: TRBD2
CDR3nt: TGTGCCAGCTCACCCCAAAAAACCGGGACTAGGCCCAATGAGCAGTTCTTC
CDR3aa: CASSPQKTGTRPNEQFF

v_gene: TRBV5-1
j_gene: TRBJ2-7
abundance: NA
d_gene: TRBD2
CDR3nt: TGCGCCAGCAGTTGGACCCTAGCGGGAGGTTCCTACGAGCAGTACTTC
CDR3aa: CASSWTLAGGSYEQYF

v_gene: TRBV5-5
j_gene: TRBJ1-1
abundance: NA
d_gene: NA
CDR3nt: TGTGCCAGCAGCCGCAGGGTCGAATACACTGAAGCTTTCTTT
CDR3aa: CASSRRVEYTEAFF